This TCR beta chain stems from a study of blood T cells in healthy people across ages (dated by TCRdb to about 2015). Looking at the study overall: In model experiments, template switching captured roughly one uniquely barcoded TCR beta cDNA molecule for every two T cells. Age-related changes in TCR beta repertoire diversity were measured in the study by deep sequencing normalized with unique cDNA molecular identifiers. For two donors (one aged 18 to 30 and one aged 80 or older), the study analyzed two additional independent replicas of 1 million unique cDNA reads from the same blood draw. To avoid experimental bias, donors of different ages were randomly spread across the sequencing lanes. The donors were split into four age groups: young (average 16 years), middle-aged (nearly 40), aged (more than 55) and long-lived (roughly 80).

The method was 5' RACE. This sample was sequenced with an Illumina HiSeq 2500. The second PCR ran for roughly 6 to 11 cycles and used a J-beta primer mix along with a sample-barcoded 5' primer. A template-switch 5' adaptor carrying 12 random nucleotides introduced a unique molecular identifier onto each TCR beta cDNA molecule. At least 2.5 million CDR3-containing paired-end reads were obtained from each sample. First-strand cDNA synthesis was performed from all RNA using the Mint cDNA synthesis kit, with priming by a TRBC-specific oligonucleotide. Following uracil-DNA glycosylase treatment, a first 18-cycle PCR with universal primers M1SS and BC2_uni_R was performed on all cDNA. In the authors' own workflow: For normalization, 1 million high-quality reads were randomly selected from each sample, with every read carrying a distinct molecular identifier. Reads sharing molecular identifiers were discarded rather than binned into consensus sequences. MiTCR, set to a Q25 quality threshold and the strictest error-elimination algorithm, was used for CDR3 identification, clonotype clustering and error correction. A nonparametric unseen species model with Euler transformation was used to estimate a lower bound on total TCR beta diversity. TCRdb trimmed public reads at Q25 via fastp, called clones via MiXCR and kept in-frame beta chains. Merged by CDR3 protein, the rows form single entries marked with the most common genes and DNA. In this record, the V and J calls reflect TCRdb's handling and not the investigators' own analysis. Within this sample are 1.5 million to 2 million distinct CDR3 sequences, with roughly 30% of them counted one time only. Of the sample, about 8% is held by the ten largest clones.

From the cysteine through the phenylalanine, the CDR3 covers 12 amino acids. This entry keeps only the CDR3 DNA: 36 bases, framed from base 1. The junction shows trimming of 0 bases on V and 6 bases on J, plus 5 bases between the germline ends. CDR1 and CDR2, looked up from the germline V gene, are MNHEY and SVGEGT. Findings and caveats that apply to the study as a whole: Observed TCR beta diversity correlated strongly with the percentage of naive T cells measured by flow cytometry. Conclusive comparison of naive and antigen-experienced compartments was prevented by the profiling of bulk unsorted PBMCs. The long-lived group showed more naive CD4+ T cells, fewer expanded clones and increased TCR diversity than the aged group, suggesting age selection. Because donor CMV infection status was unknown, age-related changes in expanded clonotypes were potentially confounded. Observed TCR beta diversity per million T cells fell roughly linearly with age, and a significant reduction was already apparent by age roughly 40. Total diversity estimates from one million sequenced T cells were considered lower bounds and underestimates.

Donors were 35 to 40 systemically healthy Caucasian individuals from Russia aged about 6 to 100 years. Roughly 11 milliliters of peripheral blood were drawn from each donor into EDTA-treated Vacutainer tubes. PBMCs were isolated by Ficoll-Paque density-gradient centrifugation, with at least 6.5 million obtained per sample. Total RNA was extracted from PBMCs with Trizol reagent, with at least 6 micrograms obtained per sample. For every donor, an aliquot of PBMCs went through flow cytometry to measure the percentages of naive CD45RAhigh/CD27high T cells. This clonotype came up many times. Its recognized antigen is unknown. Base qualities are not recorded, but no much larger clone differs from it by a single base.

The specimen was blood. The source of this sequence is a young woman in good health. This receptor chain uses TRBV6-2 or TRBV6-3 and TRBJ1-2; TRBD1 is perhaps the D gene, given 5 matching bases. The nucleotide sequence is TGTGCCAGCAGTTACTCGGGGCATGGCTACACCTTC. This gives the protein CASSYSGHGYTF.